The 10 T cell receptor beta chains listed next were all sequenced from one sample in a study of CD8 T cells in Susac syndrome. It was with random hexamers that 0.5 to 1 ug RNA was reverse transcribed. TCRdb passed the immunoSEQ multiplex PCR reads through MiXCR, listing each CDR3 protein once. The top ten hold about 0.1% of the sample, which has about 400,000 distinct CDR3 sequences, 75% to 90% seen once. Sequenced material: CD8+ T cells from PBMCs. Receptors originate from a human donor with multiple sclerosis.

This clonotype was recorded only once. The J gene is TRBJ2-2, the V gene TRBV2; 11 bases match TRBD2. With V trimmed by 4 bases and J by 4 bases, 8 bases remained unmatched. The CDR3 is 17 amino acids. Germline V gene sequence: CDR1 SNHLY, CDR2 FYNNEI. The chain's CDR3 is CASSGPSGGMGTGELFF. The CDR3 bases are TGTGCCAGCAGTGGGCCTAGCGGGGGGATGGGCACCGGGGAGCTGTTTTTT.

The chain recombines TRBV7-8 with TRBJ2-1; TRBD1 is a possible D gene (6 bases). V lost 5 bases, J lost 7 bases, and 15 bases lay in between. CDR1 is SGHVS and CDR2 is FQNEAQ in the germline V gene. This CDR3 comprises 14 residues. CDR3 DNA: TGTGCCAGCAGCCCGGGGATCAGGGGAAATGAGCAGTTCTTC. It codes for CASSPGIRGNEQFF.

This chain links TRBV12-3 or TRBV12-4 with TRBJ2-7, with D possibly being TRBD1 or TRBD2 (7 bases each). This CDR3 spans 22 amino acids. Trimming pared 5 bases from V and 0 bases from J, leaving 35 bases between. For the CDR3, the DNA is TGTGCCAGCAGTGGCCCGGGGACAGAAAAGTTCAGGGGGGGGCTAAGCTCCTACGAGCAGTACTTC. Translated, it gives CASSGPGTEKFRGGLSSYEQYF.

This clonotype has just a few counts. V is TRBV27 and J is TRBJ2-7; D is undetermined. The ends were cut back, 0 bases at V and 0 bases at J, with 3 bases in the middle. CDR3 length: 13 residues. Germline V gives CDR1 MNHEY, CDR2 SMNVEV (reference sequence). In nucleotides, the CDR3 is TGTGCCAGCAGTTTATCCCCCTCCTACGAGCAGTACTTC. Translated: CASSLSPSYEQYF.

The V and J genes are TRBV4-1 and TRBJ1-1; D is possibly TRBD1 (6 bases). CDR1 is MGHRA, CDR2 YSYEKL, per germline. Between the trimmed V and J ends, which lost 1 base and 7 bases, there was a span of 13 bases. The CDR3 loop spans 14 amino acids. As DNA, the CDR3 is TGCGCCAGCAGCCAAGGACAGGCCCTCATTGAAGCTTTCTTT. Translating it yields CASSQGQALIEAFF.

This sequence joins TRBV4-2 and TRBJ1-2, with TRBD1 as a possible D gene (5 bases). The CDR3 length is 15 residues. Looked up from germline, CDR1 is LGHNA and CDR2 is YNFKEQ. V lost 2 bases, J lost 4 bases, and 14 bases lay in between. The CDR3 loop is CASSQSTADLYGYTF. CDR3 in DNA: TGTGCCAGCAGCCAATCGACAGCTGATCTCTATGGCTACACCTTC.

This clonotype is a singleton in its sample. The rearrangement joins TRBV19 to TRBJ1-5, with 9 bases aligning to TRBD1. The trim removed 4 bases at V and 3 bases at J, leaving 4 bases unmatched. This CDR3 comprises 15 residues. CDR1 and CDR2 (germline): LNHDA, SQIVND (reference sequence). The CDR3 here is CASSSRDRDNQPQHF. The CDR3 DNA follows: TGTGCCAGTAGTAGCCGGGACAGGGACAATCAGCCCCAGCATTTT.

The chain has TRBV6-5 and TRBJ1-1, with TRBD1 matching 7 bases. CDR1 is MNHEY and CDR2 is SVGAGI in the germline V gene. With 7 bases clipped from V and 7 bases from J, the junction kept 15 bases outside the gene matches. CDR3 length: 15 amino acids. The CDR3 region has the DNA TGTGCCAGCACCTACTCCCCGACAGGGTGGGATGAAGCTTTCTTT. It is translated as CASTYSPTGWDEAFF.

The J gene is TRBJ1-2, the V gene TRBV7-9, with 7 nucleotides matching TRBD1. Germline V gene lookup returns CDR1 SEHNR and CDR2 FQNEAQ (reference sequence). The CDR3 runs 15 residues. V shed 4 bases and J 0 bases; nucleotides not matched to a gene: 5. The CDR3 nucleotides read TGTGCCAGCAGCTCATCGGGACAGCCTAACTATGGCTACACCTTC. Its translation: CASSSSGQPNYGYTF.

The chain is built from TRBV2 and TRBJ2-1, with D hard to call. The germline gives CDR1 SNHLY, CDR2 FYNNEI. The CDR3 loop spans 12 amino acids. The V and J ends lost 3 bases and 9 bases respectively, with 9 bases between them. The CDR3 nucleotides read TGTGCCAGCAGTGACTCAGCCCCTGAGCAGTTCTTC. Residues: CASSDSAPEQFF. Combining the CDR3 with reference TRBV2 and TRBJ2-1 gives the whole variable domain EPEVTQTPSHQVTQMGQEVILRCVPISNHLYFYWYRQILGQKVEFLVSFYNNEISEKSEIFDDQFSVERPDGSNFTLKIRSTKLEDSAMYFCASSDSAPEQFFGPGTRLTVL.